The entry below describes one T cell receptor (beta chain). Its antigen remains unknown. The data were obtained in a study of circulating and synovial CD4+ cells in juvenile arthritis. General study findings and limits: Bulk blood CD4 repertoires were more diverse than these. Bulk blood CD4 samples held at least an order of magnitude more or fewer genomes than CPL. The pathogenic-like versus bulk T cell difference escaped Vbeta family analysis.

Only in-frame clones appear in the TCRdb table, and some are missing; sequencing was by immunoSEQ multiplex PCR. Of about 33,000 clones detected, roughly 96% appear once; the ten largest clones hold 0.15% to 0.2%. The germline gives CDR1 SEHNR, CDR2 FQNEAQ (reference sequence). Trimming shortened V by 3 bases and J by 7 bases, and 7 bases separated the two germline ends. The CDR3 sequence is 12 residues long. The specimen sequenced was CD4+ T cells from blood. V and J are TRBV7-9 and TRBJ2-1; D unresolved. The sequence came from a human donor with juvenile idiopathic arthritis. CDR3 region: CASSLVVNEQFF. DNA of the CDR3: TGTGCCAGCAGCTTGGTAGTGAATGAGCAGTTCTTC.